This TCR beta chain was captured by sequencing in a study of T cells after yellow fever vaccination. Looking at the study overall: Some fractions had low cell numbers, and these were prepared with SMART-Seq v4 Ultra Low Input. Whole-study findings and limits: Just a small share of clonotypes turned up in the CD4 compartment as well as the CD8 compartment. A weaker but faster secondary response was observed, peaking on day 5 versus 15.

This CDR3 region has 15 residues. Unmatched junction bases numbered 6, after V lost 0 bases and J lost 4 bases. The V gene's germline CDR1 is SGDLS and CDR2 YYNGEE. TCR cDNA was made by 5'RACE template switching, adding a universal primer site and UMIs. TCRdb independently ran MiXCR on the 5' RACE reads; one entry per CDR3 protein. The sample carries hundreds of thousands of distinct CDR3 sequences, roughly an eighth recorded once. Of note for this clonotype: Its specificity is unknown.

The rearrangement links TRBV9 to TRBJ2-5, with TRBD1 identical over 7 bases. This TCR derives from a man aged 25 to 40 who received the YFV17D yellow fever vaccine. The sequenced sample was PBMCs, obtained on the day of the yellow fever booster vaccination. CDR3: CASSVESGGGETQYF. The CDR3 bases are TGTGCCAGCAGCGTAGAGTCAGGGGGTGGAGAGACCCAGTACTTC.